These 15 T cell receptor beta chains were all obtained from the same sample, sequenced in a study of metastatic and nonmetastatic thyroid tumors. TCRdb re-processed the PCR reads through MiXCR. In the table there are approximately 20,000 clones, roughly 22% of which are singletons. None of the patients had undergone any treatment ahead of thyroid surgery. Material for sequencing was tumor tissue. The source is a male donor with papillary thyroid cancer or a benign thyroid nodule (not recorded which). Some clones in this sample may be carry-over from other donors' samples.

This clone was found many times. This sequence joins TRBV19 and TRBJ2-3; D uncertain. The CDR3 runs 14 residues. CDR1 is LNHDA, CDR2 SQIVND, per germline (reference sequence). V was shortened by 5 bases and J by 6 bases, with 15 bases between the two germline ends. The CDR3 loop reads CASSPRTLGDTQYF. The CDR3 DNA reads TGTGCCAGTAGTCCCAGGACCCTGGGGGATACGCAGTATTTT.

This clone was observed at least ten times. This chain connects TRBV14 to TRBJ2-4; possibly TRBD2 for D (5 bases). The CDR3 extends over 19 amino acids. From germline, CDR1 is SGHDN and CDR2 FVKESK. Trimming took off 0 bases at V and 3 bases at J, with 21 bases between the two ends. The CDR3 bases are TGTGCCAGCAGCCAAGATCCGGACGGACTCCCAGGCGGCAAAAACATTCAGTACTTC. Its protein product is CASSQDPDGLPGGKNIQYF.

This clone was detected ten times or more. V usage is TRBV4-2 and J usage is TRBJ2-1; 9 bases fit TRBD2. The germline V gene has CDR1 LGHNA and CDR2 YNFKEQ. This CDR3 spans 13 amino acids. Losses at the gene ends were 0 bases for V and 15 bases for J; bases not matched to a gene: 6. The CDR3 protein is CASSQESGGRGFF. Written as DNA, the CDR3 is TGTGCCAGCAGCCAAGAAAGCGGCGGGAGGGGGTTCTTC.

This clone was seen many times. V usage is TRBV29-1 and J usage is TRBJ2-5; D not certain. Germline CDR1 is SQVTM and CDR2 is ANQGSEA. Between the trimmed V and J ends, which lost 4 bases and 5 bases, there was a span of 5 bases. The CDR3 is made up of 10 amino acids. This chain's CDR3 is CSVVDETQYF. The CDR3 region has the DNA TGCAGCGTTGTGGACGAGACCCAGTACTTC.

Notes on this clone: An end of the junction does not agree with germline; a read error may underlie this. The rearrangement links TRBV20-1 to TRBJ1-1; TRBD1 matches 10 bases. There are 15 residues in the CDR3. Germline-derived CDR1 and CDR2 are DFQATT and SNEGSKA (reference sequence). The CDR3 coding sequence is TGCAGTGCTAGAGTGACGGACAGGGGGTACACTGAAGCTTTCTTC. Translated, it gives CSARVTDRGYTEAFF.

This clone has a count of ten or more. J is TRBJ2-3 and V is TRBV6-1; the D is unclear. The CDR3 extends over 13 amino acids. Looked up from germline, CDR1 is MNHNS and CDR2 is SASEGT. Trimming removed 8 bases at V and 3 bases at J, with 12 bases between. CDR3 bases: TGTGCCAGCCGTCGGCAGGAAACAGATACGCAGTATTTT. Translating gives CASRRQETDTQYF.

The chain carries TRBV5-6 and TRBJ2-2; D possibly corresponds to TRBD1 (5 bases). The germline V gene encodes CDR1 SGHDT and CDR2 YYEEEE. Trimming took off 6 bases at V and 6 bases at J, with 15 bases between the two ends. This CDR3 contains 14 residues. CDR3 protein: CASTPFRVSGELFF. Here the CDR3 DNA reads TGTGCCAGCACCCCTTTCAGGGTTTCCGGGGAGCTGTTTTTT.

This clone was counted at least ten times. CDR3 loop: CASRPRLENTEAFF. CDR3 DNA sequence: TGTGCCAGCAGACCACGCTTAGAGAACACTGAAGCTTTCTTT. This sequence joins TRBV12-3 or TRBV12-4 and TRBJ1-1; the D is unclear. Trimming cost V 6 bases and J 1 base, with 12 bases left between them. CDR3 length: 14 amino acids.

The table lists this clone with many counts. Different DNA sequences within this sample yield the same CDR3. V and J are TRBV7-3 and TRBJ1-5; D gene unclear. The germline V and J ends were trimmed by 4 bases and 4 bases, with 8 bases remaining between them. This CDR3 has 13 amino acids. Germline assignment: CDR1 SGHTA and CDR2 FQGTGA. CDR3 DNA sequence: TGTGCCAGCAGCTCGGGAGTTAATCAGCCCCAGCATTTT. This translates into CASSSGVNQPQHF.

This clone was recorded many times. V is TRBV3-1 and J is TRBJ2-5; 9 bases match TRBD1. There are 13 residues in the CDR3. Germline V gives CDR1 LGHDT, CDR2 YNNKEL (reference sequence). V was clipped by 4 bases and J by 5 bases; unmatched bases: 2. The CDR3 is CASSRTGAETQYF. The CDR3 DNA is TGTGCCAGCAGCCGGACAGGGGCGGAGACCCAGTACTTC.

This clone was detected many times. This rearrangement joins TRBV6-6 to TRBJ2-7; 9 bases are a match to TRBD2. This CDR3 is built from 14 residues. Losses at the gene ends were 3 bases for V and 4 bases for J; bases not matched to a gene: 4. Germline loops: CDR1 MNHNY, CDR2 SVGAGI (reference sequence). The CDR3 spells CASSYLAGDYEQYF. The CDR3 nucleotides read TGTGCCAGCAGTTATTTAGCGGGAGATTACGAGCAGTACTTC.

CDR3 in DNA: TGCAGTGCTACTCGGGACAGTCTATACGAGCAGTACTTC. It codes for CSATRDSLYEQYF. The rearrangement joins TRBV20-1 to TRBJ2-7; 7 bases are a match to TRBD1. The CDR3 loop spans 13 amino acids. Germline values: CDR1 DFQATT, CDR2 SNEGSKA (reference sequence). The junction had 7 bases not matched to a gene; V was cut back by 4 bases and J by 4 bases.

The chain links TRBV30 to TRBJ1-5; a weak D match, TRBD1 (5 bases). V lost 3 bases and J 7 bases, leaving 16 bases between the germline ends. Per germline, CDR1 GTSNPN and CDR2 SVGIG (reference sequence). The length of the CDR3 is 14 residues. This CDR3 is CAWSLSNGGQPQHF. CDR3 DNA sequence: TGTGCCTGGAGCCTGAGCAACGGGGGGCAGCCCCAGCATTTT.

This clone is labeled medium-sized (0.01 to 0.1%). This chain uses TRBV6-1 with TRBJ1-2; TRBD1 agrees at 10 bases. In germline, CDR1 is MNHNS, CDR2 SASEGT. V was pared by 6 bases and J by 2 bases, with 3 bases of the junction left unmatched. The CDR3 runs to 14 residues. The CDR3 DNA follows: TGTGCCAGCAGGGCGGGACAGGGGAACTATGGCTACACCTTC. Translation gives CASRAGQGNYGYTF.

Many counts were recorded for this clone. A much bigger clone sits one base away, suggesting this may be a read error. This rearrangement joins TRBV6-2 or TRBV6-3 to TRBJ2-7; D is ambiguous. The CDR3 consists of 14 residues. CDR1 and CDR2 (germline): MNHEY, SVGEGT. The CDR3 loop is CVSSPLGLAIKQYF. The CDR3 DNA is TGTGTCAGCAGTCCCTTAGGGCTGGCTATTAAGCAGTACTTC.